This T cell receptor beta chain was obtained from a study of blood T cell repertoires in COVID-19. Authors' analysis steps: For nucleated cells, counts were estimated from reference gene primer amplification. Some clones are missing from TCRdb's copy, which holds only in-frame ones; the method was immunoSEQ multiplex PCR. For V, J and clone size, that table is used; D and trimming come from the DNA. The sample carries about 100,000 clones, 65% to 80% recorded once. The CDR3 consists of 11 residues. V lost 2 bases, J lost 4 bases, and 2 bases lay in between. Looked up from germline, CDR1 is MNHNY and CDR2 is SVGAGI (reference sequence).

The rearrangement uses TRBV6-6 and TRBJ1-1; D unresolved. Sequencing used peripheral blood. This TCR came from a man in his 70s with acute or convalescent COVID-19. The DNA of the CDR3 is TGTGCCAGCAGTTACCGCACTGAAGCTTTCTTT. Translating gives CASSYRTEAFF.